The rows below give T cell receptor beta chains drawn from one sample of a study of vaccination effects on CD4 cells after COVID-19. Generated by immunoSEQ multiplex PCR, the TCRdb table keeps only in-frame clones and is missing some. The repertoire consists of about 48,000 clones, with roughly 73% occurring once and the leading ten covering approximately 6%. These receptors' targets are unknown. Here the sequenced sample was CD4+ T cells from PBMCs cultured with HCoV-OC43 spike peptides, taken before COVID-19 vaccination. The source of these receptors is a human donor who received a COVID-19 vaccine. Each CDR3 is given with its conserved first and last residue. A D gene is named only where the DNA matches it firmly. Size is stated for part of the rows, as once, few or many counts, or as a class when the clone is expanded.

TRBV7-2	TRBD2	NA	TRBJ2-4	CASSSGTSGAIQYF	TGTGCCAGCAGCTCAGGGACTAGCGGGGCAATTCAGTACTTC
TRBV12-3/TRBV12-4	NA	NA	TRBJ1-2	CASSLGFSGYTF	TGTGCCAGCAGTTTAGGGTTTTCTGGCTACACCTTC
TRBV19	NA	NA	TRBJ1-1	CASSIRSSEAFF	TGTGCCAGTAGTATACGGAGCTCTGAAGCTTTCTTT
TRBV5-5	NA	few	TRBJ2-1	CASSLVGNSYNEQFF	TGTGCCAGCAGCTTGGTAGGGAACTCCTACAATGAGCAGTTCTTC
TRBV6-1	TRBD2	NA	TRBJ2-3	CASSEGGFPGTQYF	TGTGCCAGCAGTGAGGGGGGGTTCCCGGGGACGCAGTATTTT
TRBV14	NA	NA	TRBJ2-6	CASSRPRGGRSSAGANVLTF	TGTGCCAGCAGCCGTCCGAGGGGGGGCCGTTCCTCTGCTGGGGCCAACGTCCTGACTTTC
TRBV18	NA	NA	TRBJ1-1	CASLDSLNTEAFF	TGTGCCAGCTTGGACAGCTTGAACACTGAAGCTTTCTTT
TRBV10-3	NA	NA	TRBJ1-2	CAIRRGGEDGYTF	TGTGCCATCAGACGCGGAGGAGAAGATGGCTACACCTTC
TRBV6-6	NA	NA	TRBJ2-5	CASTEGGETQYF	TGTGCCAGCACCGAGGGGGGAGAGACCCAGTACTTC
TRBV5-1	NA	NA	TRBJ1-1	CASSLELRSGTEAFF	TGCGCCAGCAGCTTGGAACTCCGCTCAGGCACTGAAGCTTTCTTT
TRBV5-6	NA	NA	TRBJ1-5	CASSLVGSMGPQHF	TGTGCCAGCAGCTTGGTGGGCAGTATGGGGCCCCAGCATTTT
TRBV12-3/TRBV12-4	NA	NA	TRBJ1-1	CASSLGAVAFF	TGTGCCAGCAGTTTAGGGGCGGTGGCTTTCTTT
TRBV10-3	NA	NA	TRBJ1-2	CAISESIGTTNYGYTF	TGTGCCATCAGTGAGTCCATAGGGACCACTAACTATGGCTACACCTTC
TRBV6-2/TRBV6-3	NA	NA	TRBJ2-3	CASSWSTGRTSTDTQYF	TGTGCCAGCAGTTGGTCGACAGGACGGACTAGCACAGATACGCAGTATTTT
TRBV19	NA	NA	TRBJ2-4	CASSPTGAKNIQYF	TGTGCCAGTAGTCCGACCGGAGCCAAAAACATTCAGTACTTC
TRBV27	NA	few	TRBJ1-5	CASSSIFSGEPQHF	TGTGCCAGCAGTTCCATTTTTTCGGGTGAGCCCCAGCATTTT
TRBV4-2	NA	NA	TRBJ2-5	CASSQDWISQETQYF	TGTGCCAGCAGCCAAGATTGGATCAGCCAAGAGACCCAGTACTTC
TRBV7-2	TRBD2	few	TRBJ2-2	CASSSSGRPGELFF	TGTGCCAGCAGCTCATCCGGGAGGCCTGGGGAGCTGTTTTTT
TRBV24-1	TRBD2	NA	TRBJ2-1	CATSDLIAGSYNEQFF	TGTGCCACCAGTGACCTAATAGCGGGGTCCTACAATGAGCAGTTCTTC
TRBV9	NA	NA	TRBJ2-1	CASSVTGSSSYNEQFF	TGTGCCAGCAGTGTCACTGGGTCGAGCTCCTACAATGAGCAGTTCTTC
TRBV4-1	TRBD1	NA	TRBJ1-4	CASSQAPTGSLGEKLFF	TGCGCCAGCAGCCAAGCGCCGACAGGGAGCTTGGGTGAAAAACTGTTTTTT
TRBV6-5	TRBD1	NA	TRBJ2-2	CASSTDRANTGELFF	TGTGCCAGCAGCACGGACAGGGCGAACACCGGGGAGCTGTTTTTT
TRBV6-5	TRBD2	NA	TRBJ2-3	CASSKTSGTDTQYF	TGTGCCAGCAGTAAGACTAGCGGGACCGATACGCAGTATTTT
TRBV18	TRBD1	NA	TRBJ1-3	CASSPFERGPGNTIYF	TGTGCCAGCTCACCATTCGAGAGGGGGCCTGGAAACACCATATATTTT
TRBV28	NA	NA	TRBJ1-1	CASTSPTEAFF	TGTGCCAGCACTAGTCCGACTGAAGCTTTCTTT
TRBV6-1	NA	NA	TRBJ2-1	CASSEAGGPYNEQFF	TGTGCCAGCAGTGAAGCGGGGGGGCCCTACAATGAGCAGTTCTTC
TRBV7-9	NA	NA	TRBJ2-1	CASSLSRDTANEQFF	TGTGCCAGCAGCTTATCCCGGGACACGGCTAATGAGCAGTTCTTC
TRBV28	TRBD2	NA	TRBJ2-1	CASSSPGASGGHEQFF	TGTGCCAGCAGCTCCCCCGGGGCTAGCGGGGGTCATGAGCAGTTCTTC
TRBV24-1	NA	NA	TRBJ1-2	CATSDTGPRSHGYTF	TGTGCCACCAGTGACACCGGGCCCCGGAGCCATGGCTACACCTTC
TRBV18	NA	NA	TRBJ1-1	CASSPRRGTEAFF	TGTGCCAGCTCACCGCGGAGGGGTACTGAAGCTTTCTTT
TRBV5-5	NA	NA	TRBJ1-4	CASSFRAEKEKLFF	TGTGCCAGCAGCTTCCGGGCCGAAAAAGAAAAACTGTTTTTT
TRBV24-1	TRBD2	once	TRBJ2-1	CATSDAPPGGYGEQFF	TGTGCCACCAGTGACGCCCCTCCGGGGGGGTATGGTGAGCAGTTCTTC
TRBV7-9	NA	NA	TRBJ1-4	CASSETGNEKLFF	TGTGCCAGCAGCGAGACAGGAAATGAAAAACTGTTTTTT
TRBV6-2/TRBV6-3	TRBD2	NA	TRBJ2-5	CASSYEGSSGEETQYF	TGTGCCAGCAGTTACGAGGGATCTAGCGGGGAAGAGACCCAGTACTTC
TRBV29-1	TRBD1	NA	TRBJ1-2	CSGQQGGANYGYTF	TGCAGCGGACAACAGGGGGGAGCTAACTATGGCTACACCTTC
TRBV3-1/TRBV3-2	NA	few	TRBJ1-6	CASRGYSDNSPLHF	TGTGCCAGCAGGGGTTACAGTGACAATTCACCCCTCCACTTT
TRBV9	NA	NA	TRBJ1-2	CASSEGGPGRTNYGYTF	TGTGCCAGCAGCGAGGGAGGTCCGGGACGGACAAACTATGGCTACACCTTC
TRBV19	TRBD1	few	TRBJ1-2	CASNPSGTGVWDTF	TGTGCCAGCAACCCCTCCGGGACAGGGGTTTGGGACACCTTC
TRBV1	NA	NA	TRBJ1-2	CTSRSEVLGNNGYTF	TGCACCAGCAGATCTGAGGTGTTGGGGAATAATGGCTACACCTTC
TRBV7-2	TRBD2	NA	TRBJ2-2	CASRVGLAGRRNTGELFF	TGTGCCAGCAGAGTGGGACTAGCGGGGAGAAGGAACACCGGGGAGCTGTTTTTT
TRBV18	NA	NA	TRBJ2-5	CASSPSPGAGETQYF	TGTGCCAGCTCACCTAGTCCGGGGGCGGGAGAGACCCAGTACTTC